Listed here are 2 T cell receptor beta chains from one sample, sequenced in a study of PD-1 blockade in classical Hodgkin lymphoma. No patient escaped relapse after autologous stem cell transplantation, and brentuximab vedotin exposure varied. TCRdb's copy holds only in-frame clones and misses some; the assay was immunoSEQ multiplex PCR. The repertoire holds approximately 160,000 clones, with approximately 72% as singletons. The material sequenced was peripheral blood mononuclear cells (PBMCs), taken before the second cycle of nivolumab. The receptors shown here come from a human donor with classical Hodgkin lymphoma.

This chain uses TRBV19 with TRBJ1-5; D might be TRBD1 (5 bases). This CDR3 has 16 amino acids. V was cut by 3 bases and J by 1 base, with 13 bases left in between. Germline V gene lookup returns CDR1 LNHDA and CDR2 SQIVND (reference sequence). The DNA for the CDR3 is TGTGCCAGTAGTATTGTCCGGGACGGGAGCAATCAGCCCCAGCATTTT. It translates to CASSIVRDGSNQPQHF.

This rearrangement joins TRBV6-1 to TRBJ2-2; D remains unclear. Germline CDR1 MNHNS, CDR2 SASEGT. Trimming took 7 bases from V and 1 from J, leaving 7 bases between them. The CDR3 totals 13 residues. The CDR3 coding sequence is TGTGCCAGCACAAACAAGAACACCGGGGAGCTGTTTTTT. It yields the protein CASTNKNTGELFF.